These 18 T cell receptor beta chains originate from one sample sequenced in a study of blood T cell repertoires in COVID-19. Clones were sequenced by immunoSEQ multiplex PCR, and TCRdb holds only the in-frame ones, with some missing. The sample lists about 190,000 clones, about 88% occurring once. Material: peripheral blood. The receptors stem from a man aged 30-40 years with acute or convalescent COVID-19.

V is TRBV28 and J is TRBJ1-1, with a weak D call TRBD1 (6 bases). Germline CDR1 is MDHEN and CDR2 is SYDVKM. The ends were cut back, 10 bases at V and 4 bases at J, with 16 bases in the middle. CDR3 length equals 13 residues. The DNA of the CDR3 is TGTGCCACCGTACAGGGTTCGAGCACTGAAGCTTTCTTT. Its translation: CATVQGSSTEAFF.

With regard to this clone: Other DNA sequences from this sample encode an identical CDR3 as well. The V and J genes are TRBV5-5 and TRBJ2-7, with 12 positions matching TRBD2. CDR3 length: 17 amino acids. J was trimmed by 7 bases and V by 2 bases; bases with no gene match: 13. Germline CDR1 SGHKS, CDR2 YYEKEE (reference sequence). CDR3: CASSLFLAGGPSWEQYF. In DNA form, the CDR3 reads TGTGCCAGCAGCTTATTCCTAGCGGGAGGGCCATCTTGGGAGCAGTACTTC. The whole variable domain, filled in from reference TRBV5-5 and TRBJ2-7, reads DAGVTQSPTHLIKTRGQQVTLRCSPISGHKSVSWYQQVLGQGPQFIFQYYEKEERGRGNFPDRFSARQFPNYSSELNVNALLLGDSALYLCASSLFLAGGPSWEQYFGPGTRLTVT.

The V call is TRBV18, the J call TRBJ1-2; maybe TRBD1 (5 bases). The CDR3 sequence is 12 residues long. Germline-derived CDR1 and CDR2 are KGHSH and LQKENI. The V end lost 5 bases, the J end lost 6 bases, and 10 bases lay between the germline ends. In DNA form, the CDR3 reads TGTGCCAGCTCAGGCGACAGAAATGGCTACACCTTC. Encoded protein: CASSGDRNGYTF. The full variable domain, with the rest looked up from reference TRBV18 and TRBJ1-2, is NAGVMQNPRHLVRRRGQEARLRCSPMKGHSHVYWYRQLPEEGLKFMVYLQKENIIDESGMPKERFSAEFPKEGPSILRIQQVVRGDSAAYFCASSGDRNGYTFGSGTRLTVV.

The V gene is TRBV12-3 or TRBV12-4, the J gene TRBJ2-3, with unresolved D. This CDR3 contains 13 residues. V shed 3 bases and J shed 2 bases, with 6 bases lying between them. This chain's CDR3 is CASSFVSTDTQYF. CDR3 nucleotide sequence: TGTGCCAGCAGTTTCGTCTCCACAGATACGCAGTATTTT.

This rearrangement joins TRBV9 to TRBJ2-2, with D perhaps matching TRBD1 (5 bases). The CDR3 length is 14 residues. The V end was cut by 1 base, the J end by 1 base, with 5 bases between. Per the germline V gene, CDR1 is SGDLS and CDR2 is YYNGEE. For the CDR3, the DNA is TGTGCCAGCAGCGTACAGGGGAACACCGGGGAGCTGTTTTTT. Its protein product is CASSVQGNTGELFF. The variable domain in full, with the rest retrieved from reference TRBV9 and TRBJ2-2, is DSGVTQTPKHLITATGQRVTLRCSPRSGDLSVYWYQQSLDQGLQFLIQYYNGEERAKGNILERFSAQQFPDLHSELNLSSLELGDSALYFCASSVQGNTGELFFGEGSRLTVL.

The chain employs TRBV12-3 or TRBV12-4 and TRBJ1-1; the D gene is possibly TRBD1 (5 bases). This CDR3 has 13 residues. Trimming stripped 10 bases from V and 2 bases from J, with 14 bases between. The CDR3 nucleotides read TGTGCCACCACCGGACAAATAAACACTGAAGCTTTCTTT. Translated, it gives CATTGQINTEAFF.

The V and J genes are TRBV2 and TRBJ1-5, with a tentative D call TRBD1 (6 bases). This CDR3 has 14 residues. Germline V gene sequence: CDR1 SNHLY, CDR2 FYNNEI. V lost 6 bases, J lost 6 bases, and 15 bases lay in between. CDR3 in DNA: TGTGCCAGCAGGGTTCAAGGGGGTAGTCAGCCCCAGCATTTT. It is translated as CASRVQGGSQPQHF.

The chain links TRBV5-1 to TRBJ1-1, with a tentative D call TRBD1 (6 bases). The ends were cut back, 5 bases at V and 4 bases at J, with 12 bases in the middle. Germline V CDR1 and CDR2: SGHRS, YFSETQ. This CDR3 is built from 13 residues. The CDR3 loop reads CASRQGGGTEAFF. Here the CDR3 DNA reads TGCGCCAGCAGGCAGGGAGGGGGCACTGAAGCTTTCTTT.

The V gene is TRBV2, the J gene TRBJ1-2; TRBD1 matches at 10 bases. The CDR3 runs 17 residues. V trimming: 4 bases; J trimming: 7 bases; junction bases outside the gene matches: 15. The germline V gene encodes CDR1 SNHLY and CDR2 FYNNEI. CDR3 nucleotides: TGTGCCAGCAGTGGGAAAGAGGGGGACAGGGGATTTGGTGGCTACACCTTC. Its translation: CASSGKEGDRGFGGYTF.

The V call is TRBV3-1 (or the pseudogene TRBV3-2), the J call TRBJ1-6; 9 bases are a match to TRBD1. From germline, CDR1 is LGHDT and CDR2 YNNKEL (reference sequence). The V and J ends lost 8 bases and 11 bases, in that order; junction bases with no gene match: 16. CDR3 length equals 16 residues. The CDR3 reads CASGDRDREIGAPLHF. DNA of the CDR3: TGTGCCAGCGGCGACCGGGACAGGGAGATCGGGGCACCCCTCCACTTT.

CDR3 amino acids: CASSLALGSYYGYTF. CDR3 nucleotide sequence: TGTGCCAGCAGCTTAGCGCTGGGGAGCTACTATGGCTACACCTTC. This chain links TRBV7-9 with TRBJ1-2, with no clear D. Deletions cut 0 bases from V and 3 bases from J, with 11 bases between. The CDR3 has 15 residues. CDR1 is SEHNR and CDR2 is FQNEAQ in the germline V gene (reference sequence).

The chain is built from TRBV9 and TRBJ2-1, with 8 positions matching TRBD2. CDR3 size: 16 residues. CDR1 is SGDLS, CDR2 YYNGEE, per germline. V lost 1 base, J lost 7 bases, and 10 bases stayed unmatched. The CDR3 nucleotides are TGTGCCAGCAGCGTAAGGTTCAGCGGGGGTTTAAATGAGCAGTTCTTC. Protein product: CASSVRFSGGLNEQFF.

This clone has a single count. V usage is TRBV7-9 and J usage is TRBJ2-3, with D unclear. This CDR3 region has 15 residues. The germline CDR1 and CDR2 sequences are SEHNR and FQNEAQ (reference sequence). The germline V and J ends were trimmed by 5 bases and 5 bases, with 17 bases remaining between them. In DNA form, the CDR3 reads TGTGCCAGCAGCCCCCCGGGTCTCCGTGGAGATACGCAGTATTTT. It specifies CASSPPGLRGDTQYF.

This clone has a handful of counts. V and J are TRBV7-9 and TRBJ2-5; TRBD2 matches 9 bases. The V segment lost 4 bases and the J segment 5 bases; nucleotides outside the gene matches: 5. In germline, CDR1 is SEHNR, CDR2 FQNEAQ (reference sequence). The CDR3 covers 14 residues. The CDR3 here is CASSSAGGLETQYF. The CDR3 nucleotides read TGTGCCAGCAGCTCGGCGGGGGGGCTGGAGACCCAGTACTTC.

CDR3 region: CASSSKGLGSYEQYF. The CDR3 DNA follows: TGTGCCAGCAGTTCTAAAGGACTGGGATCCTACGAGCAGTACTTC. The gene calls are TRBV27 and TRBJ2-7, with D possibly being TRBD2 (5 bases). Looked up from germline, CDR1 is MNHEY and CDR2 is SMNVEV (reference sequence). The CDR3 is made up of 15 amino acids. Trimming left V 4 bases short and J 1 base short, with 14 bases between.

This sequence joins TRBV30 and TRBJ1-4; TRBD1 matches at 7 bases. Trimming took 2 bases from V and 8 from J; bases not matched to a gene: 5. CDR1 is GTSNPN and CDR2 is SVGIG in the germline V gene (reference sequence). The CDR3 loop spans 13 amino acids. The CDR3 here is CAWSRTGREKLFF. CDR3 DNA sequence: TGTGCCTGGAGTCGGACAGGAAGGGAAAAACTGTTTTTT.

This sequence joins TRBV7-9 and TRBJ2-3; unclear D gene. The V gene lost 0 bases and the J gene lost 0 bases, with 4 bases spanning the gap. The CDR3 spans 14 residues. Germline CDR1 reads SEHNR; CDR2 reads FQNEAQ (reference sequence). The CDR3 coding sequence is TGTGCCAGCAGCTTAGCATCTAGCACAGATACGCAGTATTTT. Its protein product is CASSLASSTDTQYF.

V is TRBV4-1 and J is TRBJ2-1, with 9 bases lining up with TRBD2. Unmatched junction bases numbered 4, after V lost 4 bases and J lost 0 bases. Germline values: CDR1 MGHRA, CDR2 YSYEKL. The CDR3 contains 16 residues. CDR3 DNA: TGCGCCAGCAGCCTTAGCGGGGGAAGCTCCTACAATGAGCAGTTCTTC. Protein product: CASSLSGGSSYNEQFF.